The 24 T cell receptor beta chains given below trace back to one sample, sequenced in a study of T cells after yellow fever vaccination. TCRdb reanalysed the 5' RACE reads using MiXCR and keeps one entry per CDR3 protein. The sample holds approximately 600,000 distinct CDR3 sequences, about 12% seen once. The source material was PBMCs, sampled on the day of the yellow fever booster vaccination. These receptor sequences come from a man aged 25 to 45 who received the YFV17D yellow fever vaccine.

The CDR3 DNA reads as TGTGCCACCAGCGAAAGACTCCGAGGGCCTAATGAGCAGTTCTTC. This sequence encodes CATSERLRGPNEQFF. The chain joins TRBV15 to TRBJ2-1; weak D call: TRBD2 (5 bases). Trimming pared 5 bases from V and 7 bases from J, leaving 18 bases between. This CDR3 has 15 amino acids. The germline CDR1 and CDR2 sequences are LNHNV and YYDKDF (reference sequence). The full variable domain, rest sourced from reference TRBV15 and TRBJ2-1, is DAMVIQNPRYQVTQFGKPVTLSCSQTLNHNVMYWYQQKSSQAPKLLFHYYDKDFNNEADTPDNFQSRRPNTSFCFLDIRSPGLGDTAMYLCATSERLRGPNEQFFGPGTRLTVL.

This clonotype was detected only a few times. The chain has TRBV20-1 and TRBJ2-2; the D gene is possibly TRBD2 (5 bases). CDR3 size: 14 residues. Germline CDR1 is DFQATT and CDR2 is SNEGSKA (reference sequence). Trimming shortened V by 0 bases and J by 7 bases, and 12 bases separated the two germline ends. CDR3 DNA: TGCAGTGCTAGAGATCTAGATAGCGTCGGGGAGCTGTTTTTT. It is translated as CSARDLDSVGELFF.

This clonotype was detected only a few times. The gene calls are TRBV7-2 and TRBJ2-1; TRBD2 matches 7 bases. V shed 5 bases and J 8 bases; nucleotides not matched to a gene: 12. The CDR3 length is 15 residues. Germline V gives CDR1 SGHTA, CDR2 FQGNSA. CDR3 loop: CASSPSGGSIYEQFF. CDR3 coding DNA: TGTGCCAGCAGCCCGTCTGGCGGGAGTATCTATGAGCAGTTCTTC.

This clonotype was recorded a few times. This rearrangement joins TRBV27 to TRBJ2-7, with D unresolved. This CDR3 is 16 amino acids long. Looked up from germline, CDR1 is MNHEY and CDR2 is SMNVEV (reference sequence). V lost 5 bases and J lost 3, with 20 bases in between. The CDR3 loop is CASSPVGRPPFYEQYF. Written as DNA, the CDR3 is TGTGCCAGCAGTCCCGTGGGTCGGCCCCCTTTCTACGAGCAGTACTTC.

J is TRBJ2-7 and V is TRBV20-1, with D possibly being TRBD2 (6 bases). CDR1 is DFQATT, CDR2 SNEGSKA, per germline (reference sequence). Trimming stripped 5 bases from V and 3 bases from J, with 14 bases between. The CDR3 consists of 13 residues. The CDR3 nucleotides read TGCAGTGCTTTTCACAAGGGAGGCTACGAGCAGTACTTC. Residues: CSAFHKGGYEQYF.

The table lists this clonotype with a few counts. This chain connects TRBV6-1 to TRBJ1-6; D might be TRBD1 (5 bases). Per germline, CDR1 MNHNS and CDR2 SASEGT. This CDR3 comprises 14 residues. Trimming stripped 6 bases from V and 9 bases from J, with 15 bases between. CDR3 bases: TGTGCCAGCAGGCCGGGACCGTCGGTTTCACCCCTCCACTTT. Encoded protein: CASRPGPSVSPLHF.

The chain couples TRBV7-6 to TRBJ1-1, with 8 bases fitting TRBD1. The CDR3 contains 15 residues. Looked up from germline, CDR1 is SGHVS and CDR2 is FNYEAQ. Losses at the gene ends were 2 bases for V and 4 bases for J; bases not matched to a gene: 6. CDR3 sequence reads: CASSLMYRGSTEAFF. The CDR3, as DNA: TGTGCCAGCAGCTTAATGTACAGGGGGAGCACTGAAGCTTTCTTT.

This clonotype was observed a handful of times. The chain couples TRBV20-1 to TRBJ2-3; 9 bases line up with TRBD2. J lost 1 base, V lost 2 bases, and 4 bases had no gene match. The germline V gene has CDR1 DFQATT and CDR2 SNEGSKA (reference sequence). The CDR3 has 15 amino acids. CDR3 coding DNA: TGCAGTGCTAGAAGGGTAGCGGGAGGCACAGATACGCAGTATTTT. Its translation: CSARRVAGGTDTQYF.

The rearrangement joins TRBV6-6 to TRBJ1-1, with D maybe TRBD1 (5 bases). The CDR3 contains 13 residues. With 7 bases removed from V and 8 bases from J, the gap between germline ends came to 17 bases. From germline, CDR1 is MNHNY and CDR2 SVGAGI (reference sequence). The CDR3 spells CASISGGKGEAFF. For the CDR3, the DNA is TGTGCCAGCATTAGTGGGGGGAAAGGGGAAGCTTTCTTT.

J is TRBJ1-1 and V is TRBV15; D is ambiguous. Trimming took off 1 base at V and 4 bases at J, with 7 bases between the two ends. Looked up from germline, CDR1 is LNHNV and CDR2 is YYDKDF (reference sequence). The CDR3 contains 13 residues. This chain's CDR3 is CATSRGGGTEAFF. Here the CDR3 DNA reads TGTGCCACCAGCAGAGGAGGCGGCACTGAAGCTTTCTTT.

This clonotype was seen at least ten times. J is TRBJ2-3 and V is TRBV5-5; D remains ambiguous. Germline CDR1 is SGHKS and CDR2 is YYEKEE (reference sequence). The CDR3 is 15 amino acids. Trimming stripped 0 bases from V and 2 bases from J, with 10 bases between. CDR3 in amino acids: CASSLGSTTTDTQYF. The CDR3 DNA reads TGTGCCAGCAGCTTGGGTTCTACTACCACAGATACGCAGTATTTT.

This chain joins TRBV5-6 and TRBJ2-7; TRBD1 aligns across 9 bases. This CDR3 is 15 amino acids long. The J segment lost 2 bases and the V segment lost 2 bases, leaving 5 bases of the junction unmatched. Germline loops: CDR1 SGHDT, CDR2 YYEEEE. CDR3 amino acids: CASSLTWTGAYEQYF. The CDR3 coding sequence is TGTGCCAGCAGCTTAACCTGGACAGGGGCCTACGAGCAGTACTTC.

Only a few counts were recorded for this clonotype. V gene TRBV7-8 combines with J gene TRBJ2-5, with 10 bases that match TRBD1. From germline, CDR1 is SGHVS and CDR2 FQNEAQ. The CDR3 extends over 12 amino acids. J gave up 5 bases and V 10 bases, and 4 bases lay outside the gene matches. For the CDR3, the DNA is TGTGCCAACGGACAGGGGGGCGAGACCCAGTACTTC. Its translation: CANGQGGETQYF.

This rearrangement joins TRBV13 to TRBJ2-1; 7 positions match TRBD1. Trimming cost V 2 bases and J 7 bases; bases outside gene matches: 5. This CDR3 is built from 14 residues. Germline V gene data show CDR1 as PRHDT and CDR2 as FYEKMQ (reference sequence). The CDR3 spells CASSLQQGWNEQFF. For the CDR3, the DNA is TGTGCCAGCAGCTTACAACAGGGGTGGAATGAGCAGTTCTTC.

J is TRBJ2-1 and V is TRBV3-1, with 11 bases that match TRBD2. The CDR3 contains 16 residues. Trimming removed 3 bases from V and 5 bases from J; junction bases left unmatched: 6. CDR1 is LGHDT and CDR2 is YNNKEL in the germline V gene (reference sequence). CDR3 sequence reads: CASSHALLAGDNEQFF. The CDR3 coding sequence is TGTGCCAGCAGCCATGCCCTACTAGCGGGAGACAATGAGCAGTTCTTC.

This clonotype was picked up a small number of times. The chain joins TRBV28 to TRBJ2-7; D may be TRBD1 (6 bases). Germline V gene sequence: CDR1 MDHEN, CDR2 SYDVKM. V lost 5 bases, J lost 5 bases, and 10 bases lay in between. The CDR3 is 12 residues long. In DNA form, the CDR3 reads TGTGCCAGCAGTCCCAACAGGGACGAGCAGTACTTC. Residues: CASSPNRDEQYF.

This chain links TRBV7-9 with TRBJ1-1; D may be TRBD1 (6 bases). This CDR3 region has 11 residues. CDR1 and CDR2 (germline): SEHNR, FQNEAQ (reference sequence). Trimming shortened V by 4 bases and J by 9 bases, and 9 bases separated the two germline ends. CDR3 in DNA: TGTGCCAGCAGCTCGGACAGTAAAGCTTTCTTT. Residues: CASSSDSKAFF.

This clonotype has just a few counts. The V call is TRBV29-1, the J call TRBJ2-5; no clear D. V lost 7 bases and J lost 1, with 10 bases in between. CDR3 length: 12 residues. CDR1 SQVTM and CDR2 ANQGSEA come from the germline V gene. The CDR3 here is CSALGSQETQYF. The CDR3 DNA follows: TGCAGCGCTCTGGGATCCCAAGAGACCCAGTACTTC. The whole variable domain, remainder taken from reference TRBV29-1 and TRBJ2-5, is SAVISQKPSRDICQRGTSLTIQCQVDSQVTMMFWYRQQPGQSLTLIATANQGSEATYESGFVIDKFPISRPNLTFSTLTVSNMSPEDSSIYLCSALGSQETQYFGPGTRLLVL.

This clonotype was seen only a few times. The CDR3 nucleotides read TGTGCCAGCAGGAGACAGGGGGAAGCCGGGGAGCTGTTTTTT. Protein sequence: CASRRQGEAGELFF. V usage is TRBV6-2 or TRBV6-3 and J usage is TRBJ2-2, with 9 bases matching TRBD1. CDR1 is MNHEY, CDR2 SVGEGT, per germline. This CDR3 comprises 14 residues. With V trimmed by 6 bases and J by 6 bases, 5 bases remained unmatched.

The chain carries TRBV27 and TRBJ2-7; TRBD1 aligns across 8 bases. The CDR3 is made up of 14 amino acids. V shed 5 bases, J shed 6 bases, and the junction held 9 bases outside the gene matches. Germline V gives CDR1 MNHEY, CDR2 SMNVEV (reference sequence). This CDR3 is CASSAGGVGGEQYF. The CDR3 bases are TGTGCCAGCAGTGCAGGGGGCGTAGGAGGCGAGCAGTACTTC.

V is TRBV5-1 and J is TRBJ2-2, with D perhaps given as TRBD1 or TRBD2 (5 bases each). The germline gives CDR1 SGHRS, CDR2 YFSETQ. This CDR3 contains 13 residues. The ends were cut back, 8 bases at V and 5 bases at J, with 13 bases in the middle. The CDR3 coding sequence is TGCGCCAGTATTGGGACGGTGACCGGGGAGCTGTTTTTT. Its translation: CASIGTVTGELFF. Complete variable domain (other parts from reference TRBV5-1 and TRBJ2-2): KAGVTQTPRYLIKTRGQQVTLSCSPISGHRSVSWYQQTPGQGLQFLFEYFSETQRNKGNFPGRFSGRQFSNSRSEMNVSTLELGDSALYLCASIGTVTGELFFGEGSRLTVL.

This clonotype showed up just a few times. The CDR3 coding sequence is TGTGCCAGCAGCTCCACTAGTGGCACCGGGGAGCTGTTTTTT. Amino acid sequence: CASSSTSGTGELFF. The rearrangement uses TRBV2 and TRBJ2-2, with D perhaps matching TRBD2 (5 bases). The germline gives CDR1 SNHLY, CDR2 FYNNEI. This CDR3 comprises 14 residues. The V and J ends lost 6 bases and 4 bases respectively, with 12 bases between them.

The chain carries TRBV29-1 and TRBJ2-3, with a weak D call TRBD2 (5 bases). The CDR3 runs 12 residues. Trimming removed 1 base from V and 3 bases from J, with 5 bases in between. The germline CDR1 and CDR2 sequences are SQVTM and ANQGSEA. The CDR3 sequence: CSVEAGTDTQYF. DNA of the CDR3: TGCAGCGTTGAAGCGGGGACAGATACGCAGTATTTT.

The V and J genes are TRBV5-1 and TRBJ2-3; D is ambiguous. V shed 2 bases and J shed 2 bases, with 9 bases lying between them. The CDR3 is made up of 14 amino acids. Per germline, CDR1 SGHRS and CDR2 YFSETQ. The CDR3 DNA reads TGCGCCAGCAGCTTTCCGTCAAACACAGATACGCAGTATTTT. Translated: CASSFPSNTDTQYF.